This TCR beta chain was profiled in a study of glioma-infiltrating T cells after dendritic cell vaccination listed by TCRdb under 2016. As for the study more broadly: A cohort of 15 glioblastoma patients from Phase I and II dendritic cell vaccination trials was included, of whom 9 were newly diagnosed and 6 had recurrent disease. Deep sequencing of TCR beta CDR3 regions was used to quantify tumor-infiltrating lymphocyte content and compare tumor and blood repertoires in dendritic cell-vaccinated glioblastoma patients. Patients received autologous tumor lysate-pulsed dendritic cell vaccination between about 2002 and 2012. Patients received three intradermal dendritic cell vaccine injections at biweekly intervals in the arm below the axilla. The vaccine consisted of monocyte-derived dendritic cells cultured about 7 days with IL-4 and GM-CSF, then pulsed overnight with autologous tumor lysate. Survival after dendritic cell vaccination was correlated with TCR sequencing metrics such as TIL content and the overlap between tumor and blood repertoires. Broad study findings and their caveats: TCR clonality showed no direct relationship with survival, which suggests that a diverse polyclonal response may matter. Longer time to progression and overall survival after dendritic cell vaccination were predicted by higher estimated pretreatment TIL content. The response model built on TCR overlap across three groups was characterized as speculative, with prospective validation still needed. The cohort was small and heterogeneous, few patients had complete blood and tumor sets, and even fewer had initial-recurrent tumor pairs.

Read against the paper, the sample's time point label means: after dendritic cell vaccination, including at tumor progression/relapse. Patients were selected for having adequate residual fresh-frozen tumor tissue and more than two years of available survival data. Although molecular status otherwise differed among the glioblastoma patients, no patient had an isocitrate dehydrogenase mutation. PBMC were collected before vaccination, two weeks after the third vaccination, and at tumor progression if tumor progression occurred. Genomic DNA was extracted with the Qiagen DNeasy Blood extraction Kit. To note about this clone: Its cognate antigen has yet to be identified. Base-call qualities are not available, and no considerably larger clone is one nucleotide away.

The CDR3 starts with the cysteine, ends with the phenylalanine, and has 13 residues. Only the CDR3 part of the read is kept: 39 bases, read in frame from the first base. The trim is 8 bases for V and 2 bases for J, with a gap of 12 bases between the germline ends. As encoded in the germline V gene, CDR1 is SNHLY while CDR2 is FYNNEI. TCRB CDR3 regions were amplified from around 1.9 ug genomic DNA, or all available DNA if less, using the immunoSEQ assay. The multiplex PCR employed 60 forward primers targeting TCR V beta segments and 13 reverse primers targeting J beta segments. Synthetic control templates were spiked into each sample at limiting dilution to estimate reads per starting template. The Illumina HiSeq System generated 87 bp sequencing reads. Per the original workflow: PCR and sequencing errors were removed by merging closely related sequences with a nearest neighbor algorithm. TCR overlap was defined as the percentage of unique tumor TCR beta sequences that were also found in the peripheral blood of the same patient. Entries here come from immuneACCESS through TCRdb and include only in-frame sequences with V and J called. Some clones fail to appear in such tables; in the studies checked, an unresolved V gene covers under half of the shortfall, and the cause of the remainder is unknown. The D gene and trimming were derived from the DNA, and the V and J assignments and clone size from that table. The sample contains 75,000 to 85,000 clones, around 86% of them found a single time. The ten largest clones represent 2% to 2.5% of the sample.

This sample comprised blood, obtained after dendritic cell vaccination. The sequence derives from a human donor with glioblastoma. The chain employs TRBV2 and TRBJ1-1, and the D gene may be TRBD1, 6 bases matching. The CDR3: CASFSGGNTEAFF. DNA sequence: TGTGCCAGCTTCTCGGGGGGCAACACTGAAGCTTTCTTT.